Each of the 29 T cell receptor beta chains below was sequenced from the same sample in a study of shared clonotypes between healthy human individuals. Here immunoSEQ multiplex PCR was the method, and the copy in TCRdb shows in-frame clones only, minus some. The data hold 2 million to 2.5 million clones, with 90% to 95% observed a single time. Terminally differentiated effector memory CD45RA+ cells were left out of the naive CD8 fraction, which was CD45RO-negative and positively selected for CCR7. The material sequenced was naive CD8+ T cells from PBMCs. All receptors derive from a man aged 18 to 35 in good health. Some clones in this sample may be carry-over from other donors' samples.

The chain couples TRBV7-2 to TRBJ1-1, with D uncertain. The CDR3 runs 14 residues. The V end was cut by 5 bases, the J end by 4 bases, with 14 bases between. Per germline, CDR1 SGHTA and CDR2 FQGNSA. The CDR3 loop reads CASSTQRGSTEAFF. As DNA, the CDR3 is TGTGCCAGCAGCACCCAACGAGGGAGCACTGAAGCTTTCTTT.

This clone was picked up one time. V usage is TRBV27 and J usage is TRBJ1-4; 8 bases match TRBD1. V was pared by 3 bases and J by 2 bases, with 5 bases of the junction left unmatched. From germline, CDR1 is MNHEY and CDR2 SMNVEV (reference sequence). The CDR3 covers 16 residues. CDR3 loop: CASSFSQGETNEKLFF. The CDR3, as DNA: TGTGCCAGCAGTTTCTCACAGGGGGAGACTAATGAAAAACTGTTTTTT.

This chain links TRBV9 with TRBJ2-7; D remains ambiguous. The germline V gene has CDR1 SGDLS and CDR2 YYNGEE. The CDR3 sequence is 14 residues long. The ends were cut back, 6 bases at V and 3 bases at J, with 16 bases in the middle. The CDR3 loop is CASNPRGRNYEQYF. CDR3 DNA: TGTGCCAGCAACCCGAGAGGACGGAACTACGAGCAGTACTTC.

The chain uses TRBV2 and TRBJ1-3; TRBD1 is a possible D gene (5 bases). V lost 6 bases and J 2 bases, leaving 17 bases between the germline ends. The CDR3 is 16 residues long. Per germline, CDR1 SNHLY and CDR2 FYNNEI. For the CDR3, the DNA is TGTGCCAGCAGCCCGACGGGGCATGCGGCTGGAAACACCATATATTTT. It is translated as CASSPTGHAAGNTIYF.

The rearrangement joins TRBV9 to TRBJ2-6, with D maybe TRBD1 (5 bases). The CDR3 contains 14 residues. Germline V gene data show CDR1 as SGDLS and CDR2 as YYNGEE. Trimming took 5 bases from V and 0 from J, leaving 6 bases between them. In DNA form, the CDR3 reads TGTGCCAGCAGAGGGGACTCTGGGGCCAACGTCCTGACTTTC. Its translation is CASRGDSGANVLTF.

V gene TRBV7-6 combines with J gene TRBJ1-3; D is possibly TRBD1 (6 bases). The V gene's germline CDR1 is SGHVS and CDR2 FNYEAQ. V was shortened by 5 bases and J by 0 bases, with 11 bases between the two germline ends. This CDR3 is built from 15 residues. CDR3 coding DNA: TGTGCCAGCAGCGTTGACAGGAACTCTGGAAACACCATATATTTT. It is translated as CASSVDRNSGNTIYF.

The chain uses TRBV9 and TRBJ2-2, with D hard to call. This CDR3 has 15 amino acids. The germline CDR1 and CDR2 sequences are SGDLS and YYNGEE. V lost 0 bases and J 4 bases, leaving 10 bases between the germline ends. The CDR3 DNA is TGTGCCAGCAGCGTAGGGGCAGGACGCACCGGGGAGCTGTTTTTT. As protein: CASSVGAGRTGELFF.

This rearrangement joins TRBV2 to TRBJ1-2; D is perhaps TRBD1 (5 bases). Trimming pared 9 bases from V and 1 base from J, leaving 30 bases between. This CDR3 spans 19 amino acids. Germline values: CDR1 SNHLY, CDR2 FYNNEI. For the CDR3, the DNA is TGTGCCAGTGATAACGCCGGTGGGGCCTACCCACCGGATAACTATGGCTACACCTTC. This translates into CASDNAGGAYPPDNYGYTF.

The genes are TRBV13 and TRBJ2-7, with TRBD1 matching over 7 bases. Trimming at V came to 5 bases and at J to 6 bases, leaving 4 bases not matched to a gene. This CDR3 has 12 amino acids. The germline CDR1 and CDR2 sequences are PRHDT and FYEKMQ (reference sequence). The CDR3 region is CASSRGGGEQYF. DNA of the CDR3: TGTGCCAGCAGCCGAGGGGGCGGCGAGCAGTACTTC.

The chain has TRBV2 and TRBJ2-7; 7 bases match TRBD1. CDR1 and CDR2 (germline): SNHLY, FYNNEI. This CDR3 is 14 amino acids long. After removal of 4 bases from V and 4 bases from J, the junction contained 7 bases not matched to a gene. CDR3 nucleotide sequence: TGTGCCAGCAGTGTTGGGGCAGGGGGATACGAGCAGTACTTC. Protein sequence: CASSVGAGGYEQYF.

This clone has just a few counts. This chain links TRBV4-2 with TRBJ1-2; TRBD1 aligns across 7 bases. CDR1 and CDR2 from the germline V gene are LGHNA and YNFKEQ. Trimming took 3 bases from V and 6 from J; bases not matched to a gene: 7. The CDR3 has 14 amino acids. The CDR3 protein is CASSHEAGTDGYTF. In DNA form, the CDR3 reads TGTGCCAGCAGCCACGAAGCCGGGACAGATGGCTACACCTTC.

In the case of this clone: Other nucleotide sequences in the sample specify the same CDR3. The chain links TRBV11-2 to TRBJ2-7; 7 bases align to TRBD2. The germline V gene encodes CDR1 SGHAT and CDR2 FQNNGV. V shed 4 bases and J 2 bases; nucleotides not matched to a gene: 2. This CDR3 region has 13 residues. DNA of the CDR3: TGTGCCAGCAGCTACGGACTAGCCTACGAGCAGTACTTC. Its protein product is CASSYGLAYEQYF.

V gene TRBV28 combines with J gene TRBJ1-2; 9 bases match TRBD1. This CDR3 contains 15 residues. With 1 base clipped from V and 4 bases from J, the junction kept 4 bases outside the gene matches. Germline V gene data show CDR1 as MDHEN and CDR2 as SYDVKM. The CDR3 coding sequence is TGTGCCAGCAGTTTATACAGGGGGCCCAGCTATGGCTACACCTTC. Amino acids: CASSLYRGPSYGYTF.

The J gene is TRBJ1-2, the V gene TRBV7-9; D perhaps matches TRBD1 (5 bases). The CDR3 totals 14 residues. Germline V lookup: CDR1 SEHNR, CDR2 FQNEAQ (reference sequence). Trimming took 6 bases from V and 3 from J, leaving 14 bases between them. For the CDR3, the DNA is TGTGCCAGCAGGGGACGGGAGGATGACTATGGCTACACCTTC. It yields the protein CASRGREDDYGYTF.

The CDR3 nucleotides are TGTGCCTGTGGGGGGGGCCTTTACGAGCAGTACTTC. As protein: CACGGGLYEQYF. This chain uses TRBV30 with TRBJ2-7, with a possible D match to TRBD2 (7 bases). The germline V gene has CDR1 GTSNPN and CDR2 SVGIG (reference sequence). Trimming removed 6 bases at V and 4 bases at J, with 13 bases between. This CDR3 has 12 residues.

This clone was recorded only once. The chain carries TRBV5-1 and TRBJ2-7, with D perhaps matching TRBD2 (6 bases). From germline, CDR1 is SGHRS and CDR2 YFSETQ. V lost 2 bases, J lost 2 bases, and 14 bases lay in between. The CDR3 spans 15 residues. This chain's CDR3 is CASSFIPGEPYEQYF. The CDR3 DNA sequence: TGCGCCAGCAGCTTCATCCCGGGGGAGCCCTACGAGCAGTACTTC.

The rearrangement uses TRBV7-9 and TRBJ1-1; no reliable D call. V gave up 2 bases and J gave up 8 bases, with 6 bases separating them. There are 11 residues in the CDR3. Germline V gene sequence: CDR1 SEHNR, CDR2 FQNEAQ (reference sequence). CDR3 DNA: TGTGCCAGCAGCTTACCGCAAGAAGCTTTCTTT. Translating it yields CASSLPQEAFF.

As for this clone: In the same sample, other DNA sequences code for this CDR3. The V call is TRBV11-3, the J call TRBJ1-1, with TRBD1 matching 7 bases. The CDR3 loop spans 13 amino acids. CDR1 and CDR2 (germline): SGHNT, YENEEA. Trimming at V came to 4 bases and at J to 5 bases, leaving 4 bases not matched to a gene. The CDR3 reads CASSYSGGTEAFF. The CDR3 nucleotides read TGTGCCAGCAGCTACTCAGGGGGGACTGAAGCTTTCTTT.

This chain links TRBV9 with TRBJ2-3; D possibly corresponds to TRBD2 (5 bases). The CDR3 consists of 15 residues. Germline V lookup: CDR1 SGDLS, CDR2 YYNGEE. The V gene lost 7 bases and the J gene lost 0 bases, with 15 bases spanning the gap. The CDR3 is CASGVGAVSTDTQYF. In DNA form, the CDR3 reads TGTGCCAGCGGGGTAGGAGCGGTTAGCACAGATACGCAGTATTTT. Supplemented by reference TRBV9 and TRBJ2-3, the full variable domain reads DSGVTQTPKHLITATGQRVTLRCSPRSGDLSVYWYQQSLDQGLQFLIQYYNGEERAKGNILERFSAQQFPDLHSELNLSSLELGDSALYFCASGVGAVSTDTQYFGPGTRLTVL.

Here the CDR3 reads CASSLEYTGTDTQYF. The CDR3 bases are TGTGCCAGCAGCTTAGAGTACACCGGCACAGATACGCAGTATTTT. The chain has TRBV11-2 and TRBJ2-3; D not certain. Germline V gene lookup returns CDR1 SGHAT and CDR2 FQNNGV. CDR3 length: 15 residues. The V gene lost 0 bases and the J gene lost 1 base, with 8 bases spanning the gap.

V usage is TRBV7-3 and J usage is TRBJ2-1; D may be TRBD2 (6 bases). V was clipped by 5 bases and J by 0 bases, with 11 bases between them. This CDR3 region has 15 residues. The germline gives CDR1 SGHTA, CDR2 FQGTGA. This CDR3 reads CASSPGGSSYNEQFF. DNA for the CDR3: TGTGCCAGCAGCCCCGGGGGTAGCTCCTACAATGAGCAGTTCTTC.

The chain carries TRBV27 and TRBJ2-7, with 8 bases that match TRBD2. CDR3 size: 16 residues. Trimming took 6 bases from V and 5 from J; bases not matched to a gene: 15. Germline V gene lookup returns CDR1 MNHEY and CDR2 SMNVEV (reference sequence). The CDR3 sequence: CASSQTSSGLPDEQYF. The CDR3 DNA sequence: TGTGCCAGCAGCCAAACCTCTAGCGGGCTCCCCGACGAGCAGTACTTC.

The rearrangement joins TRBV28 to TRBJ2-2, with a tentative D call TRBD2 (6 bases). The ends were cut back, 2 bases at V and 1 base at J, with 8 bases in the middle. The CDR3 runs to 15 residues. CDR1 is MDHEN, CDR2 SYDVKM, per germline. The CDR3, as DNA: TGTGCCAGCAGTTTAGTTAGCGGGAACACCGGGGAGCTGTTTTTT. As protein: CASSLVSGNTGELFF.

V usage is TRBV15 and J usage is TRBJ2-1; 8 bases fit TRBD2. Germline lookup yields CDR1 LNHNV and CDR2 YYDKDF (reference sequence). This CDR3 is built from 14 residues. The ends lost 4 bases at V and 4 bases at J; junction bases unmatched: 3. The DNA of the CDR3 is TGTGCCACCAGCACGGGAGGGGGGTACAATGAGCAGTTCTTC. Residues: CATSTGGGYNEQFF.

This clone came up a few times. Additional DNA sequences in this sample encode the identical CDR3. This rearrangement joins TRBV27 to TRBJ2-7, with D maybe TRBD1 (5 bases). Germline-derived CDR1 and CDR2 are MNHEY and SMNVEV (reference sequence). The CDR3 has 13 amino acids. V was pared by 6 bases and J by 0 bases, with 9 bases between. In DNA form, the CDR3 reads TGTGCCAGCAGCCGAGACAGCTCCTACGAGCAGTACTTC. This sequence encodes CASSRDSSYEQYF.

In DNA form, the CDR3 reads TGTGCCAGCAGCACCGGGGACAGGGTATCAAATGGCTACACCTTC. Translated, it gives CASSTGDRVSNGYTF. The chain combines TRBV9 with TRBJ1-2; 9 nucleotides agree with TRBD1. Losses at the gene ends were 4 bases for V and 6 bases for J; bases not matched to a gene: 10. This CDR3 comprises 15 residues. The V gene's germline CDR1 is SGDLS and CDR2 YYNGEE.

The V and J genes are TRBV9 and TRBJ2-3, with 8 bases lining up with TRBD2. V shed 4 bases, J shed 2 bases, and the junction held 6 bases outside the gene matches. The CDR3 contains 15 residues. Germline lookup yields CDR1 SGDLS and CDR2 YYNGEE. The CDR3 loop reads CASSHSGRDTDTQYF. CDR3 nucleotide sequence: TGTGCCAGCAGCCACAGCGGGAGAGACACAGATACGCAGTATTTT.

The J gene is TRBJ2-7, the V gene TRBV27; D may correspond to TRBD1 or TRBD2 (6 bases each). The V and J ends lost 5 bases and 5 bases respectively, with 22 bases between them. The CDR3 spans 16 residues. Germline V gene lookup returns CDR1 MNHEY and CDR2 SMNVEV (reference sequence). The CDR3 nucleotides read TGTGCCAGCAGTCCATCGTTCGGGGGCGTCTTCCACGAGCAGTACTTC. Encoded protein: CASSPSFGGVFHEQYF.

CDR3 coding DNA: TGTGCCAGCAGCCCGACGGACAGTAGCAATCAGCCCCAGCATTTT. This sequence encodes CASSPTDSSNQPQHF. The chain combines TRBV7-2 with TRBJ1-5; tentative D call: TRBD1 (6 bases). CDR3 length: 15 residues. Germline CDR1 reads SGHTA; CDR2 reads FQGNSA. The germline V and J ends were trimmed by 5 bases and 0 bases, with 11 bases remaining between them.